This is a list of T cell receptor beta chains from one sample in a study of cytotoxic CD8 clonotypes in ibrutinib-treated CLL. Data came from immunoSEQ multiplex PCR; TCRdb stores just in-frame clones and leaves some out. The top ten clones hold about an eighth of a sample with some 200,000 clones, about four fifths of them seen once. The sequenced sample was PBMCs, obtained after 12 months of ibrutinib treatment. The receptors were gathered from a human donor with chronic lymphocytic leukemia. CDR3s include the opening cysteine and the closing phenylalanine or tryptophan. Each record gives: CDR3 protein, CDR3 DNA, D gene, clone size, J gene, V gene. D genes are given only for firm matches. Only part of the rows carry a size: once, few, many, or a class if the clone is expanded.

CDR3 protein: CASSSPVRYSGNTIYF; CDR3 DNA: TGTGCCAGCAGCTCCCCGGTCCGATACTCTGGAAACACCATATATTTT; D gene: NA; clone size: NA; J gene: TRBJ1-3; V gene: TRBV5-6
CDR3 protein: CASSMYFRGGEQYF; CDR3 DNA: TGTGCCAGTAGTATGTACTTCAGAGGGGGCGAGCAGTACTTC; D gene: NA; clone size: NA; J gene: TRBJ2-7; V gene: TRBV19
CDR3 protein: CASSLTGTGMGEAFF; CDR3 DNA: TGTGCCAGCAGTCTCACCGGGACAGGGATGGGTGAAGCTTTCTTT; D gene: TRBD1; clone size: NA; J gene: TRBJ1-1; V gene: TRBV2
CDR3 protein: CASSLVRPDTQYF; CDR3 DNA: TGTGCCAGCAGCTTAGTCAGGCCAGATACGCAGTATTTT; D gene: NA; clone size: few; J gene: TRBJ2-3; V gene: TRBV7-9
CDR3 protein: CASGVSGTAGGYGYTF; CDR3 DNA: TGTGCCAGTGGCGTATCCGGGACAGCCGGGGGCTATGGCTACACCTTC; D gene: TRBD1; clone size: NA; J gene: TRBJ1-2; V gene: TRBV19
CDR3 protein: CASSFRGPSYGYTF; CDR3 DNA: TGTGCCAGCAGTTTCCGGGGACCTAGCTATGGCTACACCTTC; D gene: NA; clone size: NA; J gene: TRBJ1-2; V gene: TRBV27
CDR3 protein: CASSLGDRGSGYTF; CDR3 DNA: TGTGCCAGCAGTTTAGGGGACAGGGGATCTGGCTACACCTTC; D gene: TRBD1; clone size: NA; J gene: TRBJ1-2; V gene: TRBV28
CDR3 protein: CASSLRVSEVSSYEQYF; CDR3 DNA: TGCGCCAGCAGCTTGAGGGTTAGCGAAGTAAGCTCCTACGAGCAGTACTTC; D gene: NA; clone size: NA; J gene: TRBJ2-7; V gene: TRBV5-1
CDR3 protein: CASSAGLAIEQFF; CDR3 DNA: TGTGCCAGCAGCGCAGGCCTAGCGATTGAGCAGTTCTTC; D gene: NA; clone size: NA; J gene: TRBJ2-1; V gene: TRBV9
CDR3 protein: CAISVTQDTDTQYF; CDR3 DNA: TGTGCCATCAGTGTTACCCAGGACACAGATACGCAGTATTTT; D gene: NA; clone size: NA; J gene: TRBJ2-3; V gene: TRBV10-3
CDR3 protein: CASALGAGEQYF; CDR3 DNA: TGTGCCAGCGCCTTAGGGGCAGGGGAGCAGTACTTC; D gene: NA; clone size: medium-sized; J gene: TRBJ2-7; V gene: TRBV6-1
CDR3 protein: CASSLAGAGANVLTF; CDR3 DNA: TGTGCCAGCAGCTTAGCTGGCGCTGGGGCCAACGTCCTGACTTTC; D gene: NA; clone size: NA; J gene: TRBJ2-6; V gene: TRBV7-9
CDR3 protein: CASSPTGGQGTQYF; CDR3 DNA: TGTGCCAGCAGTCCAACAGGGGGCCAGGGTACGCAGTATTTT; D gene: TRBD1; clone size: NA; J gene: TRBJ2-3; V gene: TRBV6-5
CDR3 protein: CASSIGLAGNEQFF; CDR3 DNA: TGTGCCAGCAGCATCGGACTAGCGGGGAATGAGCAGTTCTTC; D gene: TRBD2; clone size: NA; J gene: TRBJ2-1; V gene: TRBV7-3
CDR3 protein: CASSLAPTGPNEKLFF; CDR3 DNA: TGCGCCAGCAGCTTGGCCCCGACAGGCCCCAATGAAAAACTGTTTTTT; D gene: NA; clone size: NA; J gene: TRBJ1-4; V gene: TRBV5-1
CDR3 protein: CAWNHLGDYNEQFF; CDR3 DNA: TGTGCCTGGAATCATTTGGGGGACTACAATGAGCAGTTCTTC; D gene: NA; clone size: NA; J gene: TRBJ2-1; V gene: TRBV30
CDR3 protein: CASGSGREDTQYF; CDR3 DNA: TGTGCCAGCGGGAGCGGCAGGGAGGATACGCAGTATTTT; D gene: NA; clone size: NA; J gene: TRBJ2-3; V gene: TRBV11-1
CDR3 protein: CASSLGIGRAGGGETQYF; CDR3 DNA: TGTGCCAGCAGTTTAGGGATTGGAAGAGCGGGGGGCGGAGAGACCCAGTACTTC; D gene: TRBD2; clone size: NA; J gene: TRBJ2-5; V gene: TRBV27
CDR3 protein: CASSSFRDSHPSGGRNEQFF; CDR3 DNA: TGTGCCAGCAGTTCGTTCCGGGACAGCCACCCTAGCGGAGGGAGGAATGAGCAGTTCTTC; D gene: NA; clone size: NA; J gene: TRBJ2-1; V gene: TRBV27
CDR3 protein: CASRLSDTQYF; CDR3 DNA: TGTGCCAGCAGGTTGTCAGATACGCAGTATTTT; D gene: NA; clone size: NA; J gene: TRBJ2-3; V gene: TRBV11-2
CDR3 protein: CASSRGDNYGYTF; CDR3 DNA: TGCGCCAGCAGTCGGGGGGATAACTATGGCTACACCTTC; D gene: NA; clone size: once; J gene: TRBJ1-2; V gene: TRBV10-1
CDR3 protein: CASSDPGLAGAHSYEQYF; CDR3 DNA: TGTGCCAGCAGTGACCCGGGACTAGCGGGAGCCCACTCCTACGAGCAGTACTTC; D gene: TRBD2; clone size: few; J gene: TRBJ2-7; V gene: TRBV28
CDR3 protein: CASSIAGSSYNEQFF; CDR3 DNA: TGTGCCAGTAGTATAGCGGGGAGCTCCTACAATGAGCAGTTCTTC; D gene: NA; clone size: NA; J gene: TRBJ2-1; V gene: TRBV19
CDR3 protein: CASIASTDTQYF; CDR3 DNA: TGTGCCAGCATTGCTAGCACAGATACGCAGTATTTT; D gene: NA; clone size: NA; J gene: TRBJ2-3; V gene: TRBV28
CDR3 protein: CASNPGQGAYEQYF; CDR3 DNA: TGTGCCAGCAACCCGGGACAGGGGGCCTACGAGCAGTACTTC; D gene: TRBD1; clone size: NA; J gene: TRBJ2-7; V gene: TRBV6-1
CDR3 protein: CASSLVPTSLAGELFF; CDR3 DNA: TGTGCCAGCAGCCTGGTCCCTACTAGCTTGGCCGGGGAGCTGTTTTTT; D gene: NA; clone size: NA; J gene: TRBJ2-2; V gene: TRBV5-5
CDR3 protein: CASSPWDTEAFF; CDR3 DNA: TGTGCCAGCAGTCCCTGGGACACTGAAGCTTTCTTT; D gene: NA; clone size: NA; J gene: TRBJ1-1; V gene: TRBV28
CDR3 protein: CASSLAGWDTDTQYF; CDR3 DNA: TGTGCCAGCAGCTTGGCTGGGTGGGACACAGATACGCAGTATTTT; D gene: NA; clone size: NA; J gene: TRBJ2-3; V gene: TRBV11-2
CDR3 protein: CAWSAKDTQYF; CDR3 DNA: TGTGCCTGGAGTGCTAAGGATACGCAGTATTTT; D gene: NA; clone size: NA; J gene: TRBJ2-3; V gene: TRBV30
CDR3 protein: CASSLSGNQPQHF; CDR3 DNA: TGTGCCAGCAGTTTATCGGGAAATCAGCCCCAGCATTTT; D gene: NA; clone size: NA; J gene: TRBJ1-5; V gene: TRBV27
CDR3 protein: CASTRPSGTDTQYF; CDR3 DNA: TGCGCCAGCACTAGGCCTAGTGGCACAGATACGCAGTATTTT; D gene: NA; clone size: NA; J gene: TRBJ2-3; V gene: TRBV10-2
CDR3 protein: CASSLRTGGAYEQYF; CDR3 DNA: TGTGCCAGCAGTTTGCGGACAGGGGGGGCCTACGAGCAGTACTTC; D gene: TRBD1; clone size: NA; J gene: TRBJ2-7; V gene: TRBV28
CDR3 protein: CASSPMGDYEQYF; CDR3 DNA: TGCGCCAGCAGCCCCATGGGAGATTACGAGCAGTACTTC; D gene: NA; clone size: NA; J gene: TRBJ2-7; V gene: TRBV4-1
CDR3 protein: CASSLAGSDTQYF; CDR3 DNA: TGTGCCAGCAGCTTAGCTGGGTCCGATACGCAGTATTTT; D gene: NA; clone size: NA; J gene: TRBJ2-3; V gene: TRBV7-2
CDR3 protein: CASSQVDSGSTDTQYF; CDR3 DNA: TGCGCCAGCAGCCAAGTAGATAGCGGTAGCACAGATACGCAGTATTTT; D gene: NA; clone size: NA; J gene: TRBJ2-3; V gene: TRBV4-1
CDR3 protein: CASGQESNQPQHF; CDR3 DNA: TGTGCCAGCGGACAGGAGAGCAATCAGCCCCAGCATTTT; D gene: TRBD1; clone size: once; J gene: TRBJ1-5; V gene: TRBV2
CDR3 protein: CAAVRLDVGGYTF; CDR3 DNA: TGTGCCGCGGTAAGGTTGGACGTTGGTGGCTACACCTTC; D gene: NA; clone size: NA; J gene: TRBJ1-2; V gene: TRBV30
CDR3 protein: CASSEASGRYEQYF; CDR3 DNA: TGTGCCAGTAGTGAGGCTAGCGGGAGGTACGAGCAGTACTTC; D gene: TRBD2; clone size: NA; J gene: TRBJ2-7; V gene: TRBV19
CDR3 protein: CASSLLGQGYEQYF; CDR3 DNA: TGCGCCAGCAGCCTCCTAGGACAGGGCTACGAGCAGTACTTC; D gene: TRBD1; clone size: NA; J gene: TRBJ2-7; V gene: TRBV5-1
CDR3 protein: CASSLRRDSYEQYF; CDR3 DNA: TGTGCCAGCAGCTTACGACGAGACTCCTACGAGCAGTACTTC; D gene: NA; clone size: NA; J gene: TRBJ2-7; V gene: TRBV7-9
CDR3 protein: CASREGTADTQYF; CDR3 DNA: TGCGCCAGCCGGGAGGGAACAGCAGATACGCAGTATTTT; D gene: TRBD2; clone size: few; J gene: TRBJ2-3; V gene: TRBV5-1